This T cell receptor beta chain originates from a study of T cells after yellow fever vaccination. Study overall: Tscm, CM, EM and EMRA memory subsets were sorted by CD3, CD45RA, CCR7 and CD95. Each low-cell-number fraction was prepared by means of SMART-Seq v4 Ultra Low Input. The study, taken as a whole, reports: The CD4 compartment and the CD8 compartment contained a small share of clonotypes in common.

In making TCR cDNA, 5'RACE template switching added a universal primer site and UMIs to it. One entry per CDR3 protein, called by TCRdb with MiXCR from the 5' RACE reads. There are under 50,000 distinct CDR3 sequences in the sample; more than 6% occur only once, and more than 9% lies in the top ten. This clonotype was seen many times. CDR3 length: 11 residues. J gave up 7 bases and V 7 bases, and 2 bases lay outside the gene matches. Germline CDR1 reads DFQATT; CDR2 reads SNEGSKA (reference sequence). Sequences were derived from PBMCs, either bulk or a sorted T-cell subset (CD4+, CD8+, memory, or dextramer-sorted; not recorded which), sampled 45 days after the yellow fever booster vaccination. The sequence came from a man aged 25-45 years who received the YFV17D yellow fever vaccine. The chain links TRBV20-1 to TRBJ2-2; 8 bases are shared with TRBD1. In DNA, the CDR3 is TGCAGTGTCACAGGGGGCGGGGAGCTGTTTTTT. It specifies CSVTGGGELFF.